This T cell receptor (beta chain) is drawn from a study of T cells in Graves' hyperthyroidism and ophthalmopathy. Whole-study results and caveats: Ophthalmopathy, which appeared later, was predicted by the model a median approximately six months before onset. Blood also showed most of the thyroid clonotypes that were expanded above 0.001.

V was cut by 5 bases and J by 3 bases, with 13 bases left in between. CDR3 size: 14 residues. Germline V lookup: CDR1 SGHTA, CDR2 FQGNSA. Lactation, pregnancy, other autoimmune disease or uncontrolled infection led to exclusion of patients. Used for diagnoses were clinical symptoms, serum thyroxine and TRAb, thyroid ultrasound and orbital computed tomography. About this clonotype itself: As yet, its antigen is unknown.

The investigators amplified TCR beta CDR3 regions from RNA transcripts. In the first-round RT-PCR of the TCR CDR3, the HTBI primer set was used. TCRdb passed the multiplex PCR reads through MiXCR, listing each CDR3 protein once. The repertoire holds 500,000 to 600,000 distinct CDR3 sequences, with roughly 50% as singletons. The rearrangement links TRBV7-2 to TRBJ1-2; perhaps TRBD1 as D (5 bases). The TCR originated in an adult woman with Graves' disease, either hyperthyroidism or ophthalmopathy (not recorded which). The sample was peripheral blood or thyroid tissue (not recorded which). Here the CDR3 reads CASSTQTDHYGYTF. The DNA for the CDR3 is TGTGCCAGCAGCACCCAGACAGACCACTATGGCTACACCTTC.